This T cell receptor beta chain stems from a study of blood T cell repertoires in COVID-19. Data came from immunoSEQ multiplex PCR; TCRdb stores just in-frame clones and leaves some out. The sample shows approximately 76,000 clones, 86% of them seen only once. Only one count was recorded for this clone. Trimming took 4 bases from V and 3 from J; bases not matched to a gene: 8. The CDR3 is made up of 17 amino acids. Germline values: CDR1 ENHRY, CDR2 SYGVKD. The origin of this receptor is an older woman with acute or convalescent COVID-19. The V call is TRBV10-3, the J call TRBJ2-2, with TRBD1 identical over 10 bases. Material: peripheral blood. The CDR3 DNA is TGTGCCATCAGTGCACAGACAGGGGGCGTATACACCGGGGAGCTGTTTTTT. Its protein is CAISAQTGGVYTGELFF.